This T cell receptor beta chain is from a study of response to subunit inactivated influenza vaccine. Germline CDR1 reads DFQATT; CDR2 reads SNEGSKA (reference sequence). The length of the CDR3 is 15 residues. With V trimmed by 5 bases and J by 8 bases, 11 bases remained unmatched. Study-level findings and limits: Authors proposed each seasonal influenza vaccination draws in few new T cells.

This clonotype was recorded many times. What it recognizes is unknown. TCRdb called the RT-PCR reads again in MiXCR, with one record for every CDR3 protein. Of about 520,000 distinct CDR3 sequences in the sample, approximately 24% are singletons; the top ten hold 1.9%. The genes are TRBV20-1 and TRBJ1-4; 10 bases align to TRBD1. The source material was CD4+ T cells sorted from PBMCs, sampled roughly 5 days after vaccination. The TCR comes from a man in his fifties or sixties who received an inactivated influenza vaccine. The CDR3: CSASQTGTGAEKLFF. The CDR3, as DNA: TGCAGTGCTTCTCAGACCGGGACAGGGGCGGAAAAACTGTTTTTT.